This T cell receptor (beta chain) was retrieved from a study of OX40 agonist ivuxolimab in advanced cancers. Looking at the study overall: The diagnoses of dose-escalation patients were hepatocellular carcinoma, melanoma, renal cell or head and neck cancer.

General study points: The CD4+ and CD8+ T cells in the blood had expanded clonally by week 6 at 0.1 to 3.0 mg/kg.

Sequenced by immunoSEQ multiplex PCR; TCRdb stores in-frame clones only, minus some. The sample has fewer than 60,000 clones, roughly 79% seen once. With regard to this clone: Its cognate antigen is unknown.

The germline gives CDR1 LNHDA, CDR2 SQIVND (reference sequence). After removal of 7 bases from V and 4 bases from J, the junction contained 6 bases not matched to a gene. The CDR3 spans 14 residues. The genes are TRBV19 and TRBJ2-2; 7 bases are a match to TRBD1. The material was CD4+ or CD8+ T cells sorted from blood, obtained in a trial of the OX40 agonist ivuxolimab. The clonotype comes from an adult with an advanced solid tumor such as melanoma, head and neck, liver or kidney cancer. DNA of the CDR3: TGTGCCAGTAACACACAGGGGCCCACCGGGGAGCTGTTTTTT. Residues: CASNTQGPTGELFF.